Included here is one T cell receptor beta chain sequence, with context. The specificity of this receptor is unknown. No qualities accompany the bases; no much larger clone lies one base away. One collaborating source in Seattle enrolled patients while the patients were actively infected and followed the patients over time throughout the course of disease. Collaborating institutions collected whole blood in K2EDTA tubes following their own protocols. For TCRbeta analysis, collaborators shipped samples in one of three forms: frozen whole blood, isolated PBMCs, or DNA extracted from either of those sample types. The source of the sample is a study of blood T cell repertoires in COVID-19 (dated by TCRdb to 2020 to 2021). Some background on the complete study: The collaborator samples originated in the United States, Italy and Spain and spanned the acute and convalescent phases of COVID-19. Deeply sampled blood TCRbeta repertoires from subjects exposed to, actively infected with, or recovered from COVID-19 were included in the dataset. Samples were obtained from the ongoing ImmuneRACE study (first 160 participants) and from over 1,000 subjects provided by 6 global collaborators. A de-identified subject ID, COVID-19 status, age in years and sex were almost always included in the sample metadata. The material from the prospective study consisted of cDNA or gDNA derived from T cells, B-cell-depleted T cells, or PBMCs. The repertoires were made available in a free public database intended to serve as a resource for research on the immune response to SARS-CoV-2. HLA class I and class II types, where available, came from metadata supplied by the sample provider rather than from assay-based typing. Overall study results and their limits: The amount of clinical and demographic metadata varied by source and participant and was provided uncurated.

The immunoSEQ Assay, a bias-controlled multiplex PCR, was used to amplify TCRbeta CDR3 regions from genomic DNA. The original pipeline was this. The number of nucleated cells in each sample was estimated by amplification of reference gene primers within the assay. Sequence reads were collapsed and filtered to measure the absolute abundance of every unique TCRbeta CDR3 rearrangement. Productive Simpson clonality was computed per sample as the square root of Simpson's diversity index over productive rearrangements. TCRdb carries this immuneACCESS record with in-frame sequences only. Its versions omit some clonotypes, under half of them owing to an unresolved V gene in the studies checked, with the rest unexplained. The DNA was the basis for D and trimming; V, J and clone size are from that table. The sample has 150,000 to 200,000 clones on record, around four fifths of them singletons. The top ten clonotypes cover around 13% of the sample.

The germline V and J ends show losses of 3 bases and 10 bases respectively, and no gene match explains 6 bases of the junction. The CDR3 holds 14 amino acids from the cysteine to the phenylalanine. Of all the DNA, just the CDR3 is kept, 42 bases in frame from base 1. The germline V gene encodes CDR1 MNHEY and CDR2 SMNVEV (reference sequence). The source is a woman in her 70s with COVID-19, enrolled during active disease. Specimen: peripheral blood. The rearrangement joined TRBV27 to TRBJ1-6, with TRBD1 identical over 7 junction bases. The DNA sequence is as follows: TGTGCCAGCAGTTTTAGAGGGGGCGAATCACCCCTCCACTTT. Its amino acids are CASSFRGGESPLHF.